This TCR beta chain is drawn from a study of T cell responses to AZD1222 COVID-19 vaccine. Regarding this clone: What it recognizes is unknown.

Sequencing was performed with immunoSEQ multiplex PCR; in TCRdb, only in-frame clones are kept and a portion is missing. Of 95,000 to 150,000 clones listed, around nine tenths are singletons. The study's findings and limits: Just a handful of AZD1222 recipients were seropositive at baseline. Unmutated variant regions reportedly attract nearly half of all spike-specific TCRs. Repertoire sampling occurred only after the peak T cell response.

Source: peripheral blood, taken on day 0 of AZD1222 vaccination. The sequence derives from an adult in good health.

DNA for the CDR3: TGTGCCTGGGGCGTCGGGCGCGGGACAGCGAACACCGGGGAGCTGTTTTTT. This encodes CAWGVGRGTANTGELFF. The chain carries TRBV30 and TRBJ2-2; TRBD1 might be the D (7 bases). Trimming removed 5 bases from V and 0 bases from J, with 19 bases in between. Germline-derived CDR1 and CDR2 are GTSNPN and SVGIG (reference sequence). This CDR3 contains 17 residues.